This T cell receptor beta chain was captured by sequencing in a study of T cell repertoires in cytomegalovirus infection. TCRdb passed the reads through MiXCR, listing each CDR3 protein once. The sample yields 200,000 or so distinct CDR3 sequences, about 28% seen once. This CDR3 is built from 12 residues. About this clonotype: One end of the junction does not line up with germline, which may come from a read error.

V and J are TRBV12-3 or TRBV12-4 and TRBJ1-1; the D gene is possibly TRBD1 (5 bases). The origin of this receptor is a human donor in good health (CMV status not recorded). Some clones in this sample may be carry-over from other donors' samples. Sequencing was carried out using PBMCs. The CDR3 bases are TGTGCCAGCAGTCTGGGGGTGGGGGAATGCCTCTTT. Its protein is CASSLGVGECLF.